This T cell receptor (beta chain) was sequenced for a study of CD8 T cells in ankylosing spondylitis. General study findings and limits: Before this, some motif variants had been reported in reactive arthritis synovial fluid and blood. Clones linked with disease were CD8+ and fairly uncommon in the peripheral blood. The study identified a TCR beta motif of roughly eight highly homologous variants that appeared characteristic of ankylosing spondylitis blood. Disease-linked clones reportedly showed significant enrichment in matched ankylosing spondylitis synovial fluid.

Quantitative barcoded 5'-RACE was used to prepare TCR beta libraries. TCRdb redid the calling of the 5' RACE reads with MiXCR, one entry per CDR3 protein. The table lists around 770,000 distinct CDR3 sequences, 15% to 20% of them singletons, with around 19% in the top ten. Comment on this clonotype: No antigen is known for it.

The germline gives CDR1 MNHEY, CDR2 SVGAGI. The trim removed 2 bases at V and 5 bases at J, leaving 8 bases unmatched. This CDR3 comprises 16 residues. The clonotype originates from a male donor with ankylosing spondylitis. The sequencing sample was made of blood, either unsorted or a sorted T cell fraction (not recorded which). The chain couples TRBV6-5 to TRBJ1-4, with 7 nucleotides matching TRBD1. The CDR3 DNA reads as TGTGCCAGCAGTTACGTCCCAGGGGGGGCCAATGAAAAACTGTTTTTT. Its protein is CASSYVPGGANEKLFF.